This is a list of T cell receptor beta chains from one sample in a study of T cell repertoires in cytomegalovirus infection. These receptors' targets are unknown. TCRdb ran MiXCR on the reads and lists one entry per CDR3 protein. The sample consists of about 570,000 distinct CDR3 sequences, 40% of them appearing once. Here the sequenced sample was cultured PBMCs, taken from culture after CMV antigen stimulation. The receptor set was obtained from a human donor in good health (CMV status not recorded). Some clones in this sample may be carry-over from other donors' samples. The CDR3 runs from the conserved cysteine through the conserved F or W. A D gene is named only where the DNA matches it firmly.

v_gene: TRBV6-1; d_gene: TRBD1; CDR3aa: CASRPGTGYAGELFF
v_gene: TRBV10-3; d_gene: -; CDR3aa: CAISESVTDISGANVLTF
v_gene: TRBV6-5; d_gene: -; CDR3aa: CASSYPGVGYNEQFF
v_gene: TRBV7-9; d_gene: TRBD2; CDR3aa: CASSLVERGGRNEQFF
v_gene: TRBV7-2; d_gene: TRBD2; CDR3aa: CASSFGGGPTDTQYF
v_gene: TRBV11-2; d_gene: -; CDR3aa: CASSLVTGLAKNIQYF
v_gene: TRBV7-9; d_gene: -; CDR3aa: CASSLGIGYGYTF
v_gene: TRBV25-1; d_gene: -; CDR3aa: CASGGPSGANVLTF
v_gene: TRBV2; d_gene: -; CDR3aa: CASRLQLVTDTQYF
v_gene: TRBV12-3/TRBV12-4; d_gene: -; CDR3aa: CASTNTWGIPYEQYF
v_gene: TRBV27; d_gene: -; CDR3aa: CASLGGESSYNEQFF
v_gene: TRBV7-2; d_gene: -; CDR3aa: CASSLGLGSTDTQYF
v_gene: TRBV6-2/TRBV6-3; d_gene: -; CDR3aa: CASSPPTGQPYEQYF
v_gene: TRBV12-3/TRBV12-4; d_gene: -; CDR3aa: CASSFGRRGGELFF
v_gene: TRBV6-6; d_gene: -; CDR3aa: CASRLPAGGTQYF
v_gene: TRBV7-8; d_gene: -; CDR3aa: CAGSLAGRRGKSTEAFF
v_gene: TRBV12-3/TRBV12-4; d_gene: TRBD2; CDR3aa: CASSPTSGSDEQFF
v_gene: TRBV7-9; d_gene: TRBD1; CDR3aa: CASSLVGTGHEQFF
v_gene: TRBV7-2; d_gene: TRBD1; CDR3aa: CASSQERGRDNIQYF
v_gene: TRBV7-8; d_gene: TRBD2; CDR3aa: CASSLRWASGYNEQFF
v_gene: TRBV20-1; d_gene: -; CDR3aa: CSASQETQYF
v_gene: TRBV5-4; d_gene: -; CDR3aa: CASSSTPGPNEQFF
v_gene: TRBV4-1; d_gene: -; CDR3aa: CASSQGNRVYEQYF
v_gene: TRBV6-1; d_gene: -; CDR3aa: CASSEADGRNTEAFF
v_gene: TRBV11-2; d_gene: TRBD1; CDR3aa: CASSSPWTGGRGEQFF
v_gene: TRBV19; d_gene: TRBD1; CDR3aa: CASARRGTENIQYF
v_gene: TRBV28; d_gene: TRBD1; CDR3aa: CASQDRGRGGELFF
v_gene: TRBV7-6; d_gene: -; CDR3aa: CASSPSTRTDQPQHF
v_gene: TRBV7-2; d_gene: TRBD2; CDR3aa: CASSLRVWTSGREGEQFF
v_gene: TRBV7-2; d_gene: -; CDR3aa: CATTRGTNEKLFF
v_gene: TRBV28; d_gene: -; CDR3aa: CATRPASVYEQYF
v_gene: TRBV28; d_gene: -; CDR3aa: CASSSMGRVNTEAFF
v_gene: TRBV3-1; d_gene: TRBD2; CDR3aa: CASSRSTSGGAQTQYF
v_gene: TRBV12-3/TRBV12-4; d_gene: TRBD1; CDR3aa: CASSLGQGRRVNTEAFF
v_gene: TRBV7-2; d_gene: -; CDR3aa: CASSGYRTDSPLHF
v_gene: TRBV4-1; d_gene: -; CDR3aa: CASSHLPYGGDTEAFF
v_gene: TRBV4-3; d_gene: -; CDR3aa: CASSRLTTSSYNEQFF
v_gene: TRBV5-4; d_gene: TRBD2; CDR3aa: CASSLGGTSGATSQYF
v_gene: TRBV7-6; d_gene: -; CDR3aa: CASSFGGRGNTDTQYF
v_gene: TRBV7-6; d_gene: TRBD1; CDR3aa: CASSPKGGQGGEQFF
v_gene: TRBV7-2; d_gene: -; CDR3aa: CASIPAGVTGELFF
v_gene: TRBV5-5; d_gene: -; CDR3aa: CASSLWGSWASGANVLTF
v_gene: TRBV7-8; d_gene: TRBD1; CDR3aa: CASTPPGQGTDTQYF
v_gene: TRBV5-4; d_gene: -; CDR3aa: CASSSRRDGGNTIYF
v_gene: TRBV7-2; d_gene: -; CDR3aa: CASSLRMEVPLIF
v_gene: TRBV27; d_gene: TRBD1; CDR3aa: CASSLSDRGHTEAFF
v_gene: TRBV19; d_gene: -; CDR3aa: CASTETGPGWEQFF
v_gene: TRBV6-2/TRBV6-3; d_gene: -; CDR3aa: CASSYSPTDNEQFF
v_gene: TRBV7-2; d_gene: TRBD2; CDR3aa: CASSLGGSGETQYF
v_gene: TRBV19; d_gene: -; CDR3aa: CASAPLETDPYGYTF
v_gene: TRBV20-1; d_gene: TRBD2; CDR3aa: CSAELADYNEQFF
v_gene: TRBV11-2; d_gene: TRBD2; CDR3aa: CASSFRRSRLAGTDTQYF
v_gene: TRBV12-3/TRBV12-4; d_gene: TRBD2; CDR3aa: CASRTKRTSGGLGADTQYF
v_gene: TRBV12-3/TRBV12-4; d_gene: -; CDR3aa: CASSGRRENRVELFF
v_gene: TRBV19; d_gene: -; CDR3aa: CVSSQGTPEGYTF